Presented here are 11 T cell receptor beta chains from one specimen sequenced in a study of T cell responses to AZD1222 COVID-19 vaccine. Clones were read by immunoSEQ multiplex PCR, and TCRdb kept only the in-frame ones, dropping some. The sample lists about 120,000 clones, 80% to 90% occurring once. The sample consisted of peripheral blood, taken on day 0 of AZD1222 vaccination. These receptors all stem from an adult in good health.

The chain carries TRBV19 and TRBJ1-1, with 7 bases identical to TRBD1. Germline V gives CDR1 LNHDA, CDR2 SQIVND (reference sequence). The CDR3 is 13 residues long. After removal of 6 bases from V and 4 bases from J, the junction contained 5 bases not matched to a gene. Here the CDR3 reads CASSPDRVTEAFF. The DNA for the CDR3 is TGTGCCAGTAGCCCCGACAGGGTCACTGAAGCTTTCTTT.

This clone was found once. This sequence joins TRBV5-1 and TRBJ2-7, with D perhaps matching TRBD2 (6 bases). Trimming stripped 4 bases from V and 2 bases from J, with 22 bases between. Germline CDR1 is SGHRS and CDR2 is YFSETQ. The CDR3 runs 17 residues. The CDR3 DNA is TGCGCCAGCAGCCTCGATGCTCCCTGGACTAAAACCTACGAGCAGTACTTC. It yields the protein CASSLDAPWTKTYEQYF.

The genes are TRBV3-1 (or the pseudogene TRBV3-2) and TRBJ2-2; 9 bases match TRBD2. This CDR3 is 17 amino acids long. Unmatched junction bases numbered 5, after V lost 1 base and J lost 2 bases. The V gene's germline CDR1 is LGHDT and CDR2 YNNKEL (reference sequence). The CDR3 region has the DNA TGTGCCAGCAGCCAAGGAGCGGGAGGTACTAACACCGGGGAGCTGTTTTTT. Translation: CASSQGAGGTNTGELFF.

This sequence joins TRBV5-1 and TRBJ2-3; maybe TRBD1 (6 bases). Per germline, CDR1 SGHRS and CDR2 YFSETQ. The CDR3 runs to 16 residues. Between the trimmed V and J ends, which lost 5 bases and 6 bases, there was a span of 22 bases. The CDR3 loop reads CASSWSNQGSGDTQYF. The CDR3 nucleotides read TGCGCCAGCAGTTGGTCGAATCAGGGGAGTGGGGATACGCAGTATTTT.

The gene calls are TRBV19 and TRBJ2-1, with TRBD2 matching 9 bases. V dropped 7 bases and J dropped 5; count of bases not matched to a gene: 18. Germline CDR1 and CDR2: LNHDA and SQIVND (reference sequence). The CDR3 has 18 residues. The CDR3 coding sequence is TGTGCCAGTACATTTCGTGGGGCGGGAGGGCCAGGCAACAATGAGCAGTTCTTC. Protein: CASTFRGAGGPGNNEQFF.

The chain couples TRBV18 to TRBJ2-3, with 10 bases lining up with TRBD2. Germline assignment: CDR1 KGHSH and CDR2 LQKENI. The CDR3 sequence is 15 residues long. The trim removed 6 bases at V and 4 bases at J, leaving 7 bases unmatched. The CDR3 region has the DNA TGTGCCAGCTCCCCCGGGCTAGCGGGAGCAGATACGCAGTATTTT. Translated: CASSPGLAGADTQYF.

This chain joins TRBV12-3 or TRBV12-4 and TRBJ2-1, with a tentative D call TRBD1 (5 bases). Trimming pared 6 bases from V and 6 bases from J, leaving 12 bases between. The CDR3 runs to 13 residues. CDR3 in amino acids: CASSRTPPNEQFF. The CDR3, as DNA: TGTGCCAGCAGCCGGACACCCCCCAATGAGCAGTTCTTC.

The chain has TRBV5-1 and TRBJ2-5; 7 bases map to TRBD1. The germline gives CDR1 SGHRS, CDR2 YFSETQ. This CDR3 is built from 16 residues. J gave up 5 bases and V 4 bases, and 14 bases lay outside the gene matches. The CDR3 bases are TGCGCCAGCAGCCCCGAGGGGGCAGGGGACGAGGAGACCCAGTACTTC. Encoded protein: CASSPEGAGDEETQYF.

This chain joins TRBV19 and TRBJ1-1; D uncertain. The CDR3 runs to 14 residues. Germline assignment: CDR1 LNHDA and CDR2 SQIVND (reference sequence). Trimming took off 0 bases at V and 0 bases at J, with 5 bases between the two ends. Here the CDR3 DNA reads TGTGCCAGTAGTATAGATAGGATGAACACTGAAGCTTTCTTT. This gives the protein CASSIDRMNTEAFF.

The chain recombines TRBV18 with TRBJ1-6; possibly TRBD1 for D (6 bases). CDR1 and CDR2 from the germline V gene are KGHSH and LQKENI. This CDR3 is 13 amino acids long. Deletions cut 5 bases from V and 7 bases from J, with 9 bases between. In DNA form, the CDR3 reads TGTGCCAGCTCAAGGGGGGCGAATTCACCCCTCCACTTT. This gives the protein CASSRGANSPLHF.

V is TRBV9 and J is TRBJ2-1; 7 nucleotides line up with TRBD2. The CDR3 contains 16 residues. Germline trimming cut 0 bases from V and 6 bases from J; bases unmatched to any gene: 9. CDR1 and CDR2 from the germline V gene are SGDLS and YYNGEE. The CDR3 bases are TGTGCCAGCAGCGTAGATCCGCGCGGGAGCTCCAATGAGCAGTTCTTC. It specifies CASSVDPRGSSNEQFF.